These T cell receptor beta chains were read from a single sample in a study of T cell responses to AZD1222 COVID-19 vaccine. Method: immunoSEQ multiplex PCR; TCRdb's copy keeps in-frame clones and lacks some. The sample lists approximately 90,000 clones; less than 90% were seen once. Here the sequenced sample was peripheral blood, taken on day 0 of AZD1222 vaccination. The receptor source for this set is an adult in good health. CDR3s include the opening cysteine and the closing phenylalanine or tryptophan. Each record gives: CDR3 DNA, CDR3 protein, J gene, D gene, V gene, clone size. A D gene is named only where the DNA matches it firmly. A row's size may be missing; if present it is once, few, many or a size class.

CDR3 DNA: TGTGCCAGCAGTGTCGAGGACACCCGACCCCTCCACTTT; CDR3 protein: CASSVEDTRPLHF; J gene: TRBJ1-6; D gene: .; V gene: TRBV2; clone size: .
CDR3 DNA: TGTGCCAGCAGCCCCGGCCAGGGGGAGCCCCAGCATTTT; CDR3 protein: CASSPGQGEPQHF; J gene: TRBJ1-5; D gene: TRBD1; V gene: TRBV25-1; clone size: .
CDR3 DNA: TGTGCCAGCAGCCAAGGAGGTGGGACAGGGTCCTCACCCCTCCACTTT; CDR3 protein: CASSQGGGTGSSPLHF; J gene: TRBJ1-6; D gene: TRBD1; V gene: TRBV3-1/TRBV3-2; clone size: .
CDR3 DNA: TGTGCCAGCAGTTTGGACCTTCTCTCCTATGGCTACACCTTC; CDR3 protein: CASSLDLLSYGYTF; J gene: TRBJ1-2; D gene: .; V gene: TRBV28; clone size: .
CDR3 DNA: TGTGCCAGCAGCCTGGACTCGTATACGCAGTATTTT; CDR3 protein: CASSLDSYTQYF; J gene: TRBJ2-3; D gene: .; V gene: TRBV9; clone size: .
CDR3 DNA: TGTGCCAGCAGCCCCCGGATTGGTGGCTACACCTTC; CDR3 protein: CASSPRIGGYTF; J gene: TRBJ1-2; D gene: .; V gene: TRBV14; clone size: .
CDR3 DNA: TGCGCCAGCAGCTTGGGGGACAAGTATGGCTACACCTTC; CDR3 protein: CASSLGDKYGYTF; J gene: TRBJ1-2; D gene: .; V gene: TRBV5-1; clone size: few
CDR3 DNA: TGTGCCAGCAGCTTATCCGGGTGGGCAGATACGCAGTATTTT; CDR3 protein: CASSLSGWADTQYF; J gene: TRBJ2-3; D gene: .; V gene: TRBV7-2; clone size: .
CDR3 DNA: TGTGCCACCAGTGATTCGTCAGGGGGCAACCAGCCCCAGCATTTT; CDR3 protein: CATSDSSGGNQPQHF; J gene: TRBJ1-5; D gene: TRBD1; V gene: TRBV24-1; clone size: .
CDR3 DNA: TGTGCCAGTAGTAATAACGGGAGGGCCCGCGAGACCCAGTACTTC; CDR3 protein: CASSNNGRARETQYF; J gene: TRBJ2-5; D gene: TRBD2; V gene: TRBV19; clone size: .
CDR3 DNA: TGTGCCAGCAGCGTAGGAGGAGACTCCTACGAGCAGTACTTC; CDR3 protein: CASSVGGDSYEQYF; J gene: TRBJ2-7; D gene: .; V gene: TRBV9; clone size: .
CDR3 DNA: TGTGCCAGCAGTTGGACAGGCCTCCTCGAGCAGTACTTC; CDR3 protein: CASSWTGLLEQYF; J gene: TRBJ2-7; D gene: TRBD1; V gene: TRBV2; clone size: .
CDR3 DNA: TGCAGCGTTGGGCCCAGGGGAAACCACTACGAGCAGTACTTC; CDR3 protein: CSVGPRGNHYEQYF; J gene: TRBJ2-7; D gene: .; V gene: TRBV29-1; clone size: .
CDR3 DNA: TGTGCCATCAGTGTATACGGTGCTGAAGCTTTCTTT; CDR3 protein: CAISVYGAEAFF; J gene: TRBJ1-1; D gene: .; V gene: TRBV10-3; clone size: .
CDR3 DNA: TGTGCCAGCTCAGCAGACAGATTCAACTATGGCTACACCTTC; CDR3 protein: CASSADRFNYGYTF; J gene: TRBJ1-2; D gene: .; V gene: TRBV18; clone size: .
CDR3 DNA: TGTGCCAGCAGCTTAAGTCAGGGGACCGGGGAGCTGTTTTTT; CDR3 protein: CASSLSQGTGELFF; J gene: TRBJ2-2; D gene: .; V gene: TRBV7-3; clone size: .